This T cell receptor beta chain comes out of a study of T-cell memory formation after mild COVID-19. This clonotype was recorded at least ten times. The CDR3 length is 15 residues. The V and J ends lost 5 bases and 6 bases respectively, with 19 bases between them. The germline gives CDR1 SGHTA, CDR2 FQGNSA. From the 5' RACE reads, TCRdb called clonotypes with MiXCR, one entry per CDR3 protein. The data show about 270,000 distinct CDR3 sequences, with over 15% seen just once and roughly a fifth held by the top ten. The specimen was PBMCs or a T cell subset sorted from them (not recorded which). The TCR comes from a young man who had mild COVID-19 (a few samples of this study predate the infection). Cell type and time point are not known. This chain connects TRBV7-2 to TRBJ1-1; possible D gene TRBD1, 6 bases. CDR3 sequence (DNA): TGTGCCAGCAGCCAGAACCCAGCCGGGGGCCCTGAAGCTTTCTTT. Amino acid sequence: CASSQNPAGGPEAFF.